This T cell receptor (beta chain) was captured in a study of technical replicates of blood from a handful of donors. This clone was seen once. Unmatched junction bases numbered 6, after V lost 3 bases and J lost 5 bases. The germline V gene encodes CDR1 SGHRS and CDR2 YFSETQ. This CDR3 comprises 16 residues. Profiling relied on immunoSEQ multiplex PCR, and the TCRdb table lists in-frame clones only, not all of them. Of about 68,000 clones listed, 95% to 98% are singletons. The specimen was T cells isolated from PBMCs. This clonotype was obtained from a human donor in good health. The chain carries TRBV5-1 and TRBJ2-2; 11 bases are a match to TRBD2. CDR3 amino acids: CASSSLAGEVTGELFF. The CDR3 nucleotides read TGCGCCAGCAGCTCACTAGCGGGAGAGGTTACCGGGGAGCTGTTTTTT.